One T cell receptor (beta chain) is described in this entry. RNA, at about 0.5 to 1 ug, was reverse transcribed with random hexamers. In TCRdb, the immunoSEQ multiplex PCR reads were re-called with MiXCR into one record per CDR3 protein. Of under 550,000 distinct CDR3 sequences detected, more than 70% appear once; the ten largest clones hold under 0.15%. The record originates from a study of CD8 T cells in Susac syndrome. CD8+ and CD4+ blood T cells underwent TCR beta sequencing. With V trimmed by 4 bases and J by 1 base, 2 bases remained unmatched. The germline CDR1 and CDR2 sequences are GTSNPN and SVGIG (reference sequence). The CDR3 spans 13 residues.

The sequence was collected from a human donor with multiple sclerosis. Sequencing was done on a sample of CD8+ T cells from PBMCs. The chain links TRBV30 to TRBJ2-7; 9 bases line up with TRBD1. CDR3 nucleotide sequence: TGTGCCTGGACGGGGACAGGGTCCTACGAGCAGTACTTC. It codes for CAWTGTGSYEQYF.